One sample yielded the 28 T cell receptor beta chains listed below, sequenced in a study of T-cell memory formation after mild COVID-19. MiXCR, applied by TCRdb to the 5' RACE reads, yields one record per CDR3 protein. The data contain 300,000 to 350,000 distinct CDR3 sequences, roughly 21% of them singletons. The source material was PBMCs or a T cell subset sorted from them (not recorded which). These receptor sequences come from a man between 18 and 35 years old who had mild COVID-19 (a few samples of this study predate the infection). Cell type and time point are not known.

This clonotype came up a few times. DNA for the CDR3: TGCAGTGCCCCCTATTTGTCCCAGGCATTTAATTCACCCCTCCACTTT. This gives the protein CSAPYLSQAFNSPLHF. V gene TRBV20-1 combines with J gene TRBJ1-6; D gene ambiguous. Trimming took 6 bases from V and 6 from J, leaving 21 bases between them. The CDR3 contains 16 residues. Germline lookup yields CDR1 DFQATT and CDR2 SNEGSKA (reference sequence).

This chain joins TRBV12-3 or TRBV12-4 and TRBJ2-7; 9 nucleotides match TRBD2. The CDR3 is made up of 15 amino acids. J was trimmed by 0 bases and V by 6 bases; bases with no gene match: 6. CDR3 in DNA: TGTGCCAGCAGCCCTAGCGGGGATACCTCCTACGAGCAGTACTTC. Protein sequence: CASSPSGDTSYEQYF.

The chain combines TRBV7-9 with TRBJ1-1; D uncertain. The CDR3 contains 10 residues. The germline CDR1 and CDR2 sequences are SEHNR and FQNEAQ (reference sequence). The V end lost 8 bases, the J end lost 7 bases, and 8 bases lay between the germline ends. CDR3 region: CASGVGEAFF. CDR3 nucleotides: TGTGCCAGCGGGGTCGGTGAAGCTTTCTTT.

Only a few counts were recorded for this clonotype. The chain links TRBV7-6 to TRBJ1-6; D not certain. The CDR3 has 17 residues. V was cut by 6 bases and J by 2 bases, with 17 bases left in between. Germline assignment: CDR1 SGHVS and CDR2 FNYEAQ. The CDR3 DNA reads TGTGCCAGCAGGAAAAAGGTTCAGCCCCCCTATAATTCACCCCTCCACTTT. Amino acid sequence: CASRKKVQPPYNSPLHF. The variable domain in full, completed from reference TRBV7-6 and TRBJ1-6, reads GAGVSQSPRYKVTKRGQDVALRCDPISGHVSLYWYRQALGQGPEFLTYFNYEAQQDKSGLPNDRFSAERPEGSISTLTIQRTEQRDSAMYRCASRKKVQPPYNSPLHFGNGTRLTVT.

This chain links TRBV20-1 with TRBJ1-1; the D gene is possibly TRBD1 (6 bases). CDR1 and CDR2 (germline): DFQATT, SNEGSKA (reference sequence). V lost 4 bases and J lost 1, with 10 bases in between. The CDR3 is made up of 13 amino acids. In nucleotides, the CDR3 is TGCAGTGCTACCCAGGACAGGAACACTGAAGCTTTCTTT. This codes for CSATQDRNTEAFF.

The chain uses TRBV5-5 and TRBJ2-1; weak D call: TRBD2 (5 bases). Looked up from germline, CDR1 is SGHKS and CDR2 is YYEKEE (reference sequence). V was pared by 2 bases and J by 0 bases, with 18 bases between. This CDR3 has 18 residues. CDR3 residues: CASSFRRTFLSSYNEQFF. The DNA of the CDR3 is TGTGCCAGCAGCTTCCGGAGGACTTTTCTAAGCTCCTACAATGAGCAGTTCTTC.

Only a few counts were recorded for this clonotype. J is TRBJ1-5 and V is TRBV5-5; 7 bases fit TRBD1. Germline CDR1 reads SGHKS; CDR2 reads YYEKEE (reference sequence). V was clipped by 1 base and J by 5 bases; unmatched bases: 12. The CDR3 consists of 17 residues. CDR3: CASSLFEGAGTYQPQHF. CDR3 sequence (DNA): TGTGCCAGCAGCTTGTTTGAGGGGGCTGGGACCTATCAGCCCCAGCATTTT.

This clonotype turned up a few times. The chain uses TRBV7-8 and TRBJ2-7, with D maybe TRBD1 (6 bases). Between the trimmed V and J ends, which lost 1 base and 2 bases, there was a span of 9 bases. The CDR3 length is 14 residues. Germline lookup yields CDR1 SGHVS and CDR2 FQNEAQ. The CDR3 DNA follows: TGTGCCAGCAGCTTAGAAGGGACAACCTACGAGCAGTACGTC. Translation gives CASSLEGTTYEQYV.

V usage is TRBV7-2 and J usage is TRBJ2-3, with 7 positions matching TRBD2. Germline values: CDR1 SGHTA, CDR2 FQGNSA. Unmatched junction bases numbered 6, after V lost 3 bases and J lost 0 bases. The CDR3 spans 16 residues. The CDR3 loop is CASSLWGGYSTDTQYF. CDR3 nucleotide sequence: TGTGCCAGCAGCTTGTGGGGGGGGTATAGCACAGATACGCAGTATTTT.

This clonotype was detected only once. CDR3 residues: CATSVGRGVGANVLTF. The CDR3 region has the DNA TGTGCCACCAGCGTCGGCCGGGGGGTTGGGGCCAACGTCCTGACTTTC. The chain joins TRBV15 to TRBJ2-6; 7 bases line up with TRBD2. Germline lookup yields CDR1 LNHNV and CDR2 YYDKDF (reference sequence). Germline trimming cut 5 bases from V and 3 bases from J; bases unmatched to any gene: 7. This CDR3 is built from 16 residues.

This clonotype showed up just a few times. The V and J genes are TRBV7-2 and TRBJ2-1; 10 positions match TRBD2. This CDR3 region has 13 residues. Germline lookup yields CDR1 SGHTA and CDR2 FQGNSA. V lost 6 bases, J lost 9 bases, and 5 bases stayed unmatched. The CDR3 DNA reads as TGTGCCAGCAGACTGGGACTAGCGAGTGAGCAGTTCTTC. Encoded protein: CASRLGLASEQFF.

V gene TRBV29-1 combines with J gene TRBJ2-5; 7 bases line up with TRBD1. The germline CDR1 and CDR2 sequences are SQVTM and ANQGSEA. V lost 6 bases and J lost 1; bases outside the gene matches: 5. The CDR3 runs 13 residues. The CDR3 bases are TGCAGCGTGGGTAGGGGGCCCCAAGAGACCCAGTACTTC. It translates to CSVGRGPQETQYF. Full variable domain (remainder filled in from reference TRBV29-1 and TRBJ2-5): SAVISQKPSRDICQRGTSLTIQCQVDSQVTMMFWYRQQPGQSLTLIATANQGSEATYESGFVIDKFPISRPNLTFSTLTVSNMSPEDSSIYLCSVGRGPQETQYFGPGTRLLVL.

The V and J genes are TRBV7-2 and TRBJ1-1, with D possibly being TRBD1 (5 bases). This CDR3 is built from 16 residues. The V and J ends lost 4 bases and 0 bases respectively, with 15 bases between them. Germline CDR1 SGHTA, CDR2 FQGNSA. The CDR3 DNA is TGTGCCAGCAGCTCCTTGTGGGGGAACATGAACACTGAAGCTTTCTTT. It codes for CASSSLWGNMNTEAFF.

This clonotype showed up just once. In DNA form, the CDR3 reads TGTGCCAGCTCACCGGGACAGGGGGCGCTGACTAGCTACACCTTC. Translating gives CASSPGQGALTSYTF. V gene TRBV18 combines with J gene TRBJ1-2; 12 bases line up with TRBD1. The germline gives CDR1 KGHSH, CDR2 LQKENI. This CDR3 spans 15 amino acids. The ends lost 3 bases at V and 9 bases at J; junction bases unmatched: 8.

The CDR3 loop is CASSPPASGVLETQYF. In DNA form, the CDR3 reads TGTGCCAGCAGCCCCCCGGCTAGCGGGGTCCTTGAGACCCAGTACTTC. V gene TRBV5-5 combines with J gene TRBJ2-5, with TRBD2 matching 9 bases. This CDR3 is 16 amino acids long. The V segment lost 4 bases and the J segment 5 bases; nucleotides outside the gene matches: 12. The V gene's germline CDR1 is SGHKS and CDR2 YYEKEE (reference sequence).

The chain links TRBV4-3 to TRBJ1-6; D possibly corresponds to TRBD1 (6 bases). Trimming took off 4 bases at V and 5 bases at J, with 18 bases between the two ends. CDR3 length equals 17 residues. CDR1 and CDR2 (germline): LGHNA, YSLEER. The CDR3 nucleotides read TGCGCCAGCAGCCCGGACCGGGACATAATTAATAATTCACCCCTCCACTTT. This gives the protein CASSPDRDIINNSPLHF.

This clonotype was counted a few times. J is TRBJ1-4 and V is TRBV4-1, with D possibly TRBD1 on 5 matching bases. The CDR3 runs to 15 residues. With 4 bases removed from V and 3 bases from J, the gap between germline ends came to 12 bases. Germline V gene lookup returns CDR1 MGHRA and CDR2 YSYEKL. CDR3 amino acids: CASSPKWGANEKLFF. In nucleotides, the CDR3 is TGCGCCAGCAGCCCCAAATGGGGGGCTAATGAAAAACTGTTTTTT.

In this sample, this clonotype turned up a few times. The J gene is TRBJ1-1, the V gene TRBV12-3 or TRBV12-4; D is undetermined. The V end lost 6 bases, the J end lost 0 bases, and 11 bases lay between the germline ends. This CDR3 is 14 amino acids long. The CDR3 here is CASSPQSLNTEAFF. The DNA of the CDR3 is TGTGCCAGCAGCCCCCAGTCTTTGAACACTGAAGCTTTCTTT.

The chain recombines TRBV19 with TRBJ1-1, with D perhaps TRBD1 (5 bases). This CDR3 is built from 15 residues. The V gene lost 5 bases and the J gene lost 1 base, with 14 bases spanning the gap. From germline, CDR1 is LNHDA and CDR2 SQIVND (reference sequence). The CDR3 DNA reads TGTGCCAGTAGTCGCAGGGACGGGGGGAACACTGAAGCTTTCTTT. Protein: CASSRRDGGNTEAFF.

DNA of the CDR3: TGTGCCAGCAGTTACCTGGGCAGTGAGCAGTTCTTC. Its translation is CASSYLGSEQFF. This chain uses TRBV6-2 or TRBV6-3 with TRBJ2-1, with no clear D. CDR1 MNHEY and CDR2 SVGEGT come from the germline V gene. The V end was cut by 2 bases, the J end by 9 bases, with 8 bases between. CDR3 size: 12 residues.

This clonotype was detected a few times. The J gene is TRBJ2-1, the V gene TRBV6-5; D uncertain. The CDR3 contains 17 residues. The V gene's germline CDR1 is MNHEY and CDR2 SVGAGI. The V end lost 1 base, the J end lost 0 bases, and 13 bases lay between the germline ends. In nucleotides, the CDR3 is TGTGCCAGCAGTTACTTTTCGGGCGCGACCTCCTACAATGAGCAGTTCTTC. It translates to CASSYFSGATSYNEQFF.

The V and J genes are TRBV7-3 and TRBJ1-1; D perhaps matches TRBD1 (6 bases). The germline gives CDR1 SGHTA, CDR2 FQGTGA. The CDR3 is made up of 14 amino acids. Trimming shortened V by 4 bases and J by 4 bases, and 13 bases separated the two germline ends. The CDR3 reads CASSSMGAGTEAFF. The CDR3 DNA follows: TGTGCCAGCAGCTCAATGGGGGCGGGCACTGAAGCTTTCTTT. The full variable domain, with the rest looked up from reference TRBV7-3 and TRBJ1-1, is GAGVSQTPSNKVTEKGKYVELRCDPISGHTALYWYRQSLGQGPEFLIYFQGTGAADDSGLPNDRFFAVRPEGSVSTLKIQRTERGDSAVYLCASSSMGAGTEAFFGQGTRLTVV.

The V and J genes are TRBV4-1 and TRBJ2-7; D is undetermined. V gave up 1 base and J gave up 6 bases, with 13 bases separating them. The CDR3 loop spans 14 amino acids. Germline V lookup: CDR1 MGHRA, CDR2 YSYEKL. CDR3 coding DNA: TGCGCCAGCAGCCAAGTTCGTGGAAGTCTCGAGCAGTACGTC. Protein: CASSQVRGSLEQYV.

This chain uses TRBV5-1 with TRBJ1-1; tentatively, D is TRBD1 (6 bases). This CDR3 comprises 14 residues. The germline V gene has CDR1 SGHRS and CDR2 YFSETQ. The V end lost 7 bases, the J end lost 1 base, and 14 bases lay between the germline ends. The DNA for the CDR3 is TGCGCCAGCCAGAAACAGGGATCGAACACTGAAGCTTTCTTT. Translating it yields CASQKQGSNTEAFF.

This sequence joins TRBV6-5 and TRBJ1-5; D is unresolved. The CDR3 covers 15 residues. Between the trimmed V and J ends, which lost 6 bases and 0 bases, there was a span of 12 bases. Germline V gene sequence: CDR1 MNHEY, CDR2 SVGAGI. The CDR3 DNA reads TGTGCCAGCAGGGTTCGCATCTATAGCAATCAGCCCCAGCATTTT. Protein: CASRVRIYSNQPQHF.

This clonotype was seen a few times. This rearrangement joins TRBV6-2 or TRBV6-3 to TRBJ2-7, with D unclear. Deletions cut 5 bases from V and 6 bases from J, with 20 bases between. This CDR3 comprises 15 residues. Looked up from germline, CDR1 is MNHEY and CDR2 is SVGEGT. The chain's CDR3 is CASSPCEPILCEQYF. The CDR3 nucleotides are TGTGCCAGCAGTCCCTGTGAGCCTATTCTCTGCGAGCAGTACTTC.

The chain carries TRBV6-5 and TRBJ2-1; possible D gene TRBD1, 5 bases. V lost 5 bases to trimming and J lost 0 bases, with 11 bases between them. CDR1 and CDR2 from the germline V gene are MNHEY and SVGAGI. The CDR3 covers 15 residues. In DNA form, the CDR3 reads TGTGCCAGCAGTACGACAGTTAGCTCCTACAATGAGCAGTTCTTC. Amino acids: CASSTTVSSYNEQFF.

There are a few counts of this clonotype. The V call is TRBV9, the J call TRBJ2-2; 7 positions agree with TRBD1. Germline assignment: CDR1 SGDLS and CDR2 YYNGEE. The CDR3 is 14 amino acids. Trimming cost V 2 bases and J 4 bases; bases outside gene matches: 2. Here the CDR3 reads CASSVGQFTGELFF. The CDR3 DNA reads TGTGCCAGCAGCGTGGGACAGTTCACCGGGGAGCTGTTTTTT.